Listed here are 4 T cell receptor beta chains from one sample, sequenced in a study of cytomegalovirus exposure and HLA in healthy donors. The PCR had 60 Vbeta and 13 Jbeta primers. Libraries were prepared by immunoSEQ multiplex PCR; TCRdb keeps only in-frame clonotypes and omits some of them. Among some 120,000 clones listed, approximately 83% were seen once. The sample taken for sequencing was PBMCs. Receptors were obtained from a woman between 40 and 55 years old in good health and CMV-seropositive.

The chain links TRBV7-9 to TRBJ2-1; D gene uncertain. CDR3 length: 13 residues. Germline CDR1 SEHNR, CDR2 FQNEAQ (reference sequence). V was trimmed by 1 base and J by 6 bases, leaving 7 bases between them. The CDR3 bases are TGTGCCAGCAGCTTAGAACAGTTCAATGAGCAGTTCTTC. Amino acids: CASSLEQFNEQFF.

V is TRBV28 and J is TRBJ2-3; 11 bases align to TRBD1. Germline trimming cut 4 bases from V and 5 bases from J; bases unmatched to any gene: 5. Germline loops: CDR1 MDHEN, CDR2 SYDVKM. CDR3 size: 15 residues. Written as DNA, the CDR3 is TGTGCCAGCAGTTCGCCGGGACAGGGGGGAGATACGCAGTATTTT. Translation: CASSSPGQGGDTQYF. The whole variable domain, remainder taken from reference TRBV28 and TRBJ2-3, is DVKVTQSSRYLVKRTGEKVFLECVQDMDHENMFWYRQDPGLGLRLIYFSYDVKMKEKGDIPEGYSVSREKKERFSLILESASTNQTSMYLCASSSPGQGGDTQYFGPGTRLTVL.

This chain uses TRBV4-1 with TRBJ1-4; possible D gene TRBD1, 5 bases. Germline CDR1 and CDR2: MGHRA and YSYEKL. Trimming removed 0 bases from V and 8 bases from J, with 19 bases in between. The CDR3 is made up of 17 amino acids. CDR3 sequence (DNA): TGCGCCAGCAGCCAAGATCTGCAGTTACCAAGGGGAGAAAAACTGTTTTTT. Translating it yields CASSQDLQLPRGEKLFF.

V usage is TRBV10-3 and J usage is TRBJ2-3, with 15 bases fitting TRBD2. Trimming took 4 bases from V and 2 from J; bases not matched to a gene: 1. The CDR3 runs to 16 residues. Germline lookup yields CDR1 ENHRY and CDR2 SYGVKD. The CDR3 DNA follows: TGTGCCATCAGTGGGACTAGCGGGAGGGCCACAGATACGCAGTATTTT. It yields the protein CAISGTSGRATDTQYF.